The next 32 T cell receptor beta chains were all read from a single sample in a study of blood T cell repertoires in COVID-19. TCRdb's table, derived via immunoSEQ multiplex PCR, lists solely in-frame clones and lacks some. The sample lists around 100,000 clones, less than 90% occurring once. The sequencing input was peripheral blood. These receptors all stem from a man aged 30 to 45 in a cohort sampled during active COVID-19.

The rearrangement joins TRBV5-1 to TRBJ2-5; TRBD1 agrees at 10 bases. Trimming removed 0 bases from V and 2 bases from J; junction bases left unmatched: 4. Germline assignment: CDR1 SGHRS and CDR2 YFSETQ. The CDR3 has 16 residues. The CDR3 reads CASSLDGTGVQETQYF. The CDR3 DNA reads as TGCGCCAGCAGCTTGGACGGGACAGGGGTTCAAGAGACCCAGTACTTC.

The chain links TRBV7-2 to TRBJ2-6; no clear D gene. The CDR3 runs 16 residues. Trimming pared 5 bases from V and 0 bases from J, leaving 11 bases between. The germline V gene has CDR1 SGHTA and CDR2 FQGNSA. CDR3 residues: CASSATSVSGANVLTF. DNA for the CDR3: TGTGCCAGCAGCGCCACATCTGTCTCTGGGGCCAACGTCCTGACTTTC.

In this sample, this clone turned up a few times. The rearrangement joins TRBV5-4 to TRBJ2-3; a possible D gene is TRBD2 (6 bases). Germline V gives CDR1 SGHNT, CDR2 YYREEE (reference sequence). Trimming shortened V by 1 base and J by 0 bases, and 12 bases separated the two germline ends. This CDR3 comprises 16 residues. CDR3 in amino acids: CASSLIIAASTDTQYF. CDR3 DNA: TGTGCCAGCAGCTTGATCATAGCGGCGAGCACAGATACGCAGTATTTT.

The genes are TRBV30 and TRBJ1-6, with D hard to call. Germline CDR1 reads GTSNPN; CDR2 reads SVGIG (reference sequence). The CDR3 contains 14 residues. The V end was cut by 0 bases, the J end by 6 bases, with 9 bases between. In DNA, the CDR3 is TGTGCCTGGAGTGTAGCGGGAGGTAATTCACCCCTCCACTTT. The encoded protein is CAWSVAGGNSPLHF.

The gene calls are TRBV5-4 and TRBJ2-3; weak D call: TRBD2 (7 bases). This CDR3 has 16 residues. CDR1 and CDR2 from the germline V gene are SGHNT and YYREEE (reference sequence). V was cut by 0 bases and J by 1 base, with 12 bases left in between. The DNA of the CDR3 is TGTGCCAGCAGCTTGGTCCGGGGGGCGGGCACAGATACGCAGTATTTT. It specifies CASSLVRGAGTDTQYF.

The chain's CDR3 is CASSRGVNTEAFF. As DNA, the CDR3 is TGCGCCAGCAGCCGGGGGGTGAACACTGAAGCTTTCTTT. The rearrangement links TRBV5-1 to TRBJ1-1, with D perhaps matching TRBD1 (5 bases). This CDR3 region has 13 residues. V gave up 4 bases and J gave up 0 bases, with 7 bases separating them. The germline V gene has CDR1 SGHRS and CDR2 YFSETQ.

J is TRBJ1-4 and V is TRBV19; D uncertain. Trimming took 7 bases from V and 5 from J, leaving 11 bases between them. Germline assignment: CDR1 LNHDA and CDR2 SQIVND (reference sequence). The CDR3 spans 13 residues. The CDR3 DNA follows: TGTGCCAGTAATGGAGGTCCCAATGAAAAACTGTTTTTT. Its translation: CASNGGPNEKLFF.

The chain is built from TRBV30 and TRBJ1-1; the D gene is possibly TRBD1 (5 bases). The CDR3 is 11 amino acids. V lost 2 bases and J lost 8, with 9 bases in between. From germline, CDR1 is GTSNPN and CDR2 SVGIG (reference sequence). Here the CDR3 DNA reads TGTGCCTGGAGTAACCACAGGGAAGCTTTCTTT. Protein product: CAWSNHREAFF.

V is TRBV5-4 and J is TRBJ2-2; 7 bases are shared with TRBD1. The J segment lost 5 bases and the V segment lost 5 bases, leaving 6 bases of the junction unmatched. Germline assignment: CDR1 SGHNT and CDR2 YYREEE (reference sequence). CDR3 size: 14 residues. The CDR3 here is CASRGQAATGELFF. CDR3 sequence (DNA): TGTGCCAGCAGAGGACAGGCTGCAACCGGGGAGCTGTTTTTT. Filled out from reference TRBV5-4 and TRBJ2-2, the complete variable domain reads ETGVTQSPTHLIKTRGQQVTLRCSSQSGHNTVSWYQQALGQGPQFIFQYYREEENGRGNFPPRFSGLQFPNYSSELNVNALELDDSALYLCASRGQAATGELFFGEGSRLTVL.

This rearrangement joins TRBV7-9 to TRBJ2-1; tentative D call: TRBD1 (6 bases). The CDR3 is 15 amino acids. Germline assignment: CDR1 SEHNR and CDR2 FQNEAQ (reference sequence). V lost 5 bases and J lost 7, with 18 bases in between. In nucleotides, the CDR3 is TGTGCCAGCAGCCCTCAGGGGTCGATTGGGAATGAGCAGTTCTTC. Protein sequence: CASSPQGSIGNEQFF.

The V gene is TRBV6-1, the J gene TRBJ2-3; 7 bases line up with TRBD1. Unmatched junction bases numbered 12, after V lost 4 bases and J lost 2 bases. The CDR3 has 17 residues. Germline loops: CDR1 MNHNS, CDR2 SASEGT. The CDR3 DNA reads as TGTGCCAGCAGTGGGGGACAGTCCTCATGGTTCACAGATACGCAGTATTTT. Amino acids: CASSGGQSSWFTDTQYF.

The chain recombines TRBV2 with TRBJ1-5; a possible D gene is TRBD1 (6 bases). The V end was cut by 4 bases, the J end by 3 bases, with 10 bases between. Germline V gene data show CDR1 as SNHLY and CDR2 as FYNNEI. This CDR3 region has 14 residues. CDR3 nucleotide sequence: TGTGCCAGCAGTGTACAGGGTGACAATCAGCCCCAGCATTTT. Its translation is CASSVQGDNQPQHF.

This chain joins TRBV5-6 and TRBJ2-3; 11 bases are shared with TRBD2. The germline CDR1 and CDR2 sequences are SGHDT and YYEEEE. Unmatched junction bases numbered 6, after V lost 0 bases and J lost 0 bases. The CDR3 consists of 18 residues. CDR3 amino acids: CASSLGLAGGRSTDTQYF. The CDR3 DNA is TGTGCCAGCAGCTTGGGGCTAGCGGGGGGCCGTAGCACAGATACGCAGTATTTT.

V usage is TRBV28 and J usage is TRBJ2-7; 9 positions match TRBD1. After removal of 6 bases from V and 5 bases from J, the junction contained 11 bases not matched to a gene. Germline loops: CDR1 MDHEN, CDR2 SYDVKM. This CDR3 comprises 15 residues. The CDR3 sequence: CASRSPGTGSHEQYF. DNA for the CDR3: TGTGCCAGCAGGTCCCCAGGGACAGGGTCCCACGAGCAGTACTTC.

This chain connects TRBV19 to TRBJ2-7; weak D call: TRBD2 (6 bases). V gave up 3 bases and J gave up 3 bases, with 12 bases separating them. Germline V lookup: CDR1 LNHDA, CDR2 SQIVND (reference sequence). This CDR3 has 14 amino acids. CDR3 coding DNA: TGTGCCAGTAGTATTGGGGGGAAGGGCTACGAGCAGTACTTC. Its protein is CASSIGGKGYEQYF.

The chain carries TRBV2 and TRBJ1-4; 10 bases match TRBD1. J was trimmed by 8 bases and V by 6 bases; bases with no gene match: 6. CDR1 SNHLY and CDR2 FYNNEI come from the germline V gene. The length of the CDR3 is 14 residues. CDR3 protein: CASRRGQGYEKLFF. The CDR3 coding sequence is TGTGCCAGCAGACGGGGACAGGGGTACGAAAAACTGTTTTTT. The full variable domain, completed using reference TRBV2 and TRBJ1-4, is EPEVTQTPSHQVTQMGQEVILRCVPISNHLYFYWYRQILGQKVEFLVSFYNNEISEKSEIFDDQFSVERPDGSNFTLKIRSTKLEDSAMYFCASRRGQGYEKLFFGSGTQLSVL.

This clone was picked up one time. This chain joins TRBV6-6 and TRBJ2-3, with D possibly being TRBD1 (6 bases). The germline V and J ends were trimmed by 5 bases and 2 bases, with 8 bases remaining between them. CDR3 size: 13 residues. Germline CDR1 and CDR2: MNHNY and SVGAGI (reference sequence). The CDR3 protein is CASSRDTTDTQYF. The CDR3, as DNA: TGTGCCAGCAGTCGGGACACCACAGATACGCAGTATTTT.

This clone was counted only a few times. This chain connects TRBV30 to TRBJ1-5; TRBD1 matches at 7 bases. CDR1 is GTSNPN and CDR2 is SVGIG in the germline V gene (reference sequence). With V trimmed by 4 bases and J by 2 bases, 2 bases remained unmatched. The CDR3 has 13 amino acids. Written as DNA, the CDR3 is TGTGCCTGGAATGGACAGGGCAATCAGCCCCAGCATTTT. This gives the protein CAWNGQGNQPQHF.

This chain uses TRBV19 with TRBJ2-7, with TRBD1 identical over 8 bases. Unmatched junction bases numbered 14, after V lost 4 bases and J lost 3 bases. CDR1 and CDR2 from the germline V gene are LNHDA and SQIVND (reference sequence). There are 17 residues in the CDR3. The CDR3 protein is CASSRRHSGTGLYEQYF. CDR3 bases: TGTGCCAGTAGTAGGCGTCACTCCGGGACAGGTCTCTACGAGCAGTACTTC.

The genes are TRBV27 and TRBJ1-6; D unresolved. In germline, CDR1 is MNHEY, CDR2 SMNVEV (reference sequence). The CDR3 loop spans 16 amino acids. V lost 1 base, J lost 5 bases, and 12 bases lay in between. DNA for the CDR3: TGTGCCAGCAGTTTATTTCCCCGGCGGGATAATTCACCCCTCCACTTT. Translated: CASSLFPRRDNSPLHF.

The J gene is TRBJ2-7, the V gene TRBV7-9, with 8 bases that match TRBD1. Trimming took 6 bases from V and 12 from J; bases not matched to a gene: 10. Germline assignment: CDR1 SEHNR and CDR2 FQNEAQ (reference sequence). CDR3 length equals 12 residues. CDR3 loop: CASRGTGTGLYF. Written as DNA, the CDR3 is TGTGCCAGCAGGGGGACCGGGACAGGTCTGTACTTC.

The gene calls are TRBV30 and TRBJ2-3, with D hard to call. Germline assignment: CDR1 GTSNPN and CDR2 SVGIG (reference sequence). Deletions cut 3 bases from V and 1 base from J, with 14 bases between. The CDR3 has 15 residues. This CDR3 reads CAWRPFHYRTDTQYF. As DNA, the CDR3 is TGTGCCTGGAGACCGTTTCACTATCGCACAGATACGCAGTATTTT.

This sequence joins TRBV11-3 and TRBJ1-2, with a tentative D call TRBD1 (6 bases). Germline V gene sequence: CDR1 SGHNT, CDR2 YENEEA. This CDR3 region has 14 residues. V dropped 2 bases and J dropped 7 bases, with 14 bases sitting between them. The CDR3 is CASSLQGSRGGYTF. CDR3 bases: TGTGCCAGCAGCTTACAGGGGTCGAGAGGTGGCTACACCTTC.

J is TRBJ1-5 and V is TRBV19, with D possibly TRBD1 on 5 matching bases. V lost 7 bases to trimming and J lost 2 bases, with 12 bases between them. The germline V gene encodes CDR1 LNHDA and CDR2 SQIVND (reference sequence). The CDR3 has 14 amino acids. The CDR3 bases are TGTGCCAGTAAATTTCAGGGTGGCAATCAGCCCCAGCATTTT. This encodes CASKFQGGNQPQHF.

CDR3 in amino acids: CASSTTGLGGELFF. In DNA, the CDR3 is TGTGCCAGTAGTACGACAGGGCTTGGCGGGGAGCTGTTTTTT. The chain recombines TRBV19 with TRBJ2-2, with TRBD1 identical over 7 bases. The CDR3 length is 14 residues. Germline assignment: CDR1 LNHDA and CDR2 SQIVND (reference sequence). The J segment lost 7 bases and the V segment lost 4 bases, leaving 6 bases of the junction unmatched.

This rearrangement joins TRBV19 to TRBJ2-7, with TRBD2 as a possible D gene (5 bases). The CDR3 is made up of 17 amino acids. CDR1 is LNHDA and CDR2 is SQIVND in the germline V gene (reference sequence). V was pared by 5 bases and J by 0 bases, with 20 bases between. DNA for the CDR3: TGTGCCAGTAGTCCCAGACGTGGAGGCGCCAGCTCCTACGAGCAGTACTTC. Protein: CASSPRRGGASSYEQYF.

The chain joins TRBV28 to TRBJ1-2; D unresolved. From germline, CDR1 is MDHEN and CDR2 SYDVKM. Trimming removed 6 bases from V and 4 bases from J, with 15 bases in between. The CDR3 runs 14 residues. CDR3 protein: CASRSSGPPYGYTF. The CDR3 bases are TGTGCCAGCAGGTCTTCTGGGCCCCCCTATGGCTACACCTTC.

The CDR3 is CASSLSQDGGGELFF. In DNA, the CDR3 is TGTGCCAGCAGCTTATCCCAGGATGGTGGCGGGGAGCTGTTTTTT. The chain is built from TRBV11-3 and TRBJ2-2; no clear D. V was trimmed by 2 bases and J by 7 bases, leaving 14 bases between them. Per the germline V gene, CDR1 is SGHNT and CDR2 is YENEEA. CDR3 length equals 15 residues.

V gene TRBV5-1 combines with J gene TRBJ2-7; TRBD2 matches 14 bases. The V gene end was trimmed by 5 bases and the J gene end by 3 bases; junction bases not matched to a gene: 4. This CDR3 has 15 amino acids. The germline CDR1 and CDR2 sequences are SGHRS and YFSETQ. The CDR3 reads CASSRTSGGSYEQYF. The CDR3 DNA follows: TGCGCCAGCAGTCGGACTAGCGGGGGGAGCTACGAGCAGTACTTC.

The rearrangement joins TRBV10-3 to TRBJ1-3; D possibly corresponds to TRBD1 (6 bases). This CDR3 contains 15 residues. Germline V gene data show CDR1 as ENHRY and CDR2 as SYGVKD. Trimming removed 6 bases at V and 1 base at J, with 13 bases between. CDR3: CAIRSRGSSGNTIYF. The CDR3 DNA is TGTGCCATCAGAAGCAGGGGAAGTTCTGGAAACACCATATATTTT.

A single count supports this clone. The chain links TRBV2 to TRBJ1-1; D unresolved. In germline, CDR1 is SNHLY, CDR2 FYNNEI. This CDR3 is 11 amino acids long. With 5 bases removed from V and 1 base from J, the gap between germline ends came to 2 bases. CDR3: CASSRNTEAFF. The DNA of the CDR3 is TGTGCCAGCAGTCGGAACACTGAAGCTTTCTTT.

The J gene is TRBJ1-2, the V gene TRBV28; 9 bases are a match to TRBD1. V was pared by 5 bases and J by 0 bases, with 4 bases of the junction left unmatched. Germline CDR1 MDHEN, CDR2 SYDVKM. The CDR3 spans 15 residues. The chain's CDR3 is CASSPTGGPNYGYTF. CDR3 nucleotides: TGTGCCAGCAGTCCCACAGGGGGCCCTAACTATGGCTACACCTTC.